Included here is one T cell receptor (beta chain) sequence, with context. Using immunoSEQ multiplex PCR, the repertoire was profiled, and TCRdb retains in-frame clones only, with some absent. This sample has roughly 52,000 clones; over 90% occur once, and the top ten carry roughly 3.1%. V was clipped by 6 bases and J by 5 bases, with 13 bases between them. The CDR3 extends over 14 amino acids. Germline CDR1 reads MNHNY; CDR2 reads SVGAGI (reference sequence). This entry is derived from a study of technical replicates of blood from a handful of donors. Input material: PBMCs. The TCR originated in a human donor in good health. Some clones in this sample may be carry-over from other donors' samples. V gene TRBV6-6 combines with J gene TRBJ2-2, with D uncertain. CDR3 in DNA: TGTGCCAGCAGATCTAGAGACGAAACCGGGGAGCTGTTTTTT. Translating it yields CASRSRDETGELFF.